The 10 T cell receptor beta chains given below trace back to one sample, sequenced in a study of metastatic and nonmetastatic thyroid tumors. Treatment of any kind had been given to no patient before thyroid surgery. Via MiXCR, TCRdb re-called the PCR reads. This sample carries tens of thousands of clones, about an eighth of them seen once, and the ten largest clones take 7% to 10%. The sample taken for sequencing was tumor tissue. The receptors were gathered from a female donor with papillary thyroid cancer or a benign thyroid nodule (not recorded which). Some clones in this sample may be carry-over from other donors' samples.

In the case of this clone: A much larger clone is a single base away; this may be a read error. The chain carries TRBV11-2 and TRBJ2-2; 7 bases are shared with TRBD1. Germline V lookup: CDR1 SGHAT, CDR2 FQNNGV. This CDR3 region has 19 residues. J lost 0 bases, V lost 7 bases, and 17 bases had no gene match. The DNA for the CDR3 is TGTGCCAGCATCCCCCCCGGGCAGGGGGTTTTCGCGAACACCGGGGAGCTGTTTTTT. This codes for CASIPPGQGVFANTGELFF. Filled out from reference TRBV11-2 and TRBJ2-2, the complete variable domain reads EAGVAQSPRYKIIEKRQSVAFWCNPISGHATLYWYQQILGQGPKLLIQFQNNGVVDDSQLPKDRFSAERLKGVDSTLKIQPAKLEDSAVYLCASIPPGQGVFANTGELFFGEGSRLTVL.

This clone was seen at least ten times. The J gene is TRBJ2-1, the V gene TRBV11-2; D is unresolved. The V and J ends lost 8 bases and 7 bases respectively, with 18 bases between them. Germline V gene lookup returns CDR1 SGHAT and CDR2 FQNNGV. The CDR3 runs to 14 residues. CDR3 bases: TGTGCCAGCGACCTCGGGCTAGTTGGAAATGAGCAGTTCTTC. It codes for CASDLGLVGNEQFF. The variable domain in full, completed from reference TRBV11-2 and TRBJ2-1, reads EAGVAQSPRYKIIEKRQSVAFWCNPISGHATLYWYQQILGQGPKLLIQFQNNGVVDDSQLPKDRFSAERLKGVDSTLKIQPAKLEDSAVYLCASDLGLVGNEQFFGPGTRLTVL.

This clone was found many times. J is TRBJ2-1 and V is TRBV7-9; 8 bases map to TRBD1. This CDR3 has 13 amino acids. V dropped 0 bases and J dropped 15; count of bases not matched to a gene: 7. The germline gives CDR1 SEHNR, CDR2 FQNEAQ (reference sequence). The CDR3 protein is CASSLALRTGLFF. The CDR3 nucleotides read TGTGCCAGCAGCTTAGCGCTAAGGACAGGGCTGTTCTTC.

This chain joins TRBV20-1 and TRBJ2-7, with 8 bases aligning to TRBD1. The CDR3 covers 14 residues. Trimming removed 6 bases from V and 6 bases from J; junction bases left unmatched: 13. CDR1 DFQATT and CDR2 SNEGSKA come from the germline V gene (reference sequence). In nucleotides, the CDR3 is TGCAGTGCCCCTACCAGACAGGGGCGCTGCGAGCAGTACTTC. Protein product: CSAPTRQGRCEQYF.

This clone appeared many times. V usage is TRBV20-1 and J usage is TRBJ2-1; D is uncertain. Looked up from germline, CDR1 is DFQATT and CDR2 is SNEGSKA (reference sequence). This CDR3 has 14 amino acids. Trimming removed 3 bases from V and 0 bases from J, with 9 bases in between. CDR3: CSASIGSSYNEQFF. The DNA for the CDR3 is TGCAGTGCTAGTATAGGTAGCTCCTACAATGAGCAGTTCTTC.

The genes are TRBV5-1 and TRBJ1-2, with D perhaps TRBD1 (6 bases). With 4 bases removed from V and 10 bases from J, the gap between germline ends came to 23 bases. Per germline, CDR1 SGHRS and CDR2 YFSETQ. The CDR3 runs 15 residues. The CDR3 DNA sequence: TGCGCCAGCAGCCCTACCGGGGGGGCTGGGTATTTCTACACCTTC. This translates into CASSPTGGAGYFYTF.

There are a few counts of this clone. This CDR3 is CSAEDRGRGGEELFF. CDR3 bases: TGCAGTGCCGAGGACAGGGGGCGTGGGGGAGAAGAACTGTTTTTT. This chain joins TRBV20-1 and TRBJ1-4; TRBD1 aligns across 11 bases. The CDR3 length is 15 residues. Germline V gene sequence: CDR1 DFQATT, CDR2 SNEGSKA (reference sequence). The J segment lost 12 bases and the V segment lost 6 bases, leaving 15 bases of the junction unmatched.

This clone was recorded at least ten times. The rearrangement links TRBV25-1 to TRBJ2-7, with 10 bases lining up with TRBD2. V lost 5 bases and J lost 4; bases outside the gene matches: 11. CDR3 size: 16 residues. CDR1 MGHDK and CDR2 SYGVNS come from the germline V gene. CDR3 sequence: CASSKRGASGSYEQYF. The CDR3 region has the DNA TGTGCCAGCAGTAAAAGGGGGGCTAGCGGGAGTTACGAGCAGTACTTC.

This clone was observed at least ten times. This rearrangement joins TRBV20-1 to TRBJ2-3; 10 bases agree with TRBD2. This CDR3 is built from 14 residues. Germline assignment: CDR1 DFQATT and CDR2 SNEGSKA (reference sequence). Germline trimming cut 4 bases from V and 6 bases from J; bases unmatched to any gene: 7. CDR3 residues: CSATSLAGADTQYF. CDR3 sequence (DNA): TGCAGTGCTACCTCGCTAGCGGGAGCGGATACGCAGTATTTT.

CDR3 sequence reads: CASSFPRSTHRVYNEQFF. The DNA of the CDR3 is TGTGCCAGCAGCTTCCCCCGCAGTACCCATAGGGTCTACAATGAGCAGTTCTTC. The chain is built from TRBV11-2 and TRBJ2-1, with D hard to call. Trimming took off 3 bases at V and 3 bases at J, with 21 bases between the two ends. In germline, CDR1 is SGHAT, CDR2 FQNNGV. The CDR3 spans 18 residues.